The T cell receptor (beta chain) under discussion was sequenced for a study of blood T cell repertoires in COVID-19. Study overall: Sample material is recorded as cDNA or gDNA derived from T cells, B-cell-depleted T cells, or PBMCs.

V dropped 7 bases and J dropped 4 bases, with 13 bases sitting between them. The CDR3 length is 13 residues. CDR1 and CDR2 from the germline V gene are SEHNR and FQNEAQ (reference sequence). Assay used: immunoSEQ multiplex PCR; TCRdb lists only in-frame clones, some missing. This table has 280,000 or so clones, about 87% appearing once. The receptor's source is a woman in her twenties or thirties who had recovered from COVID-19. This chain joins TRBV7-9 and TRBJ1-1, with D maybe TRBD1 (5 bases). Sequencing was performed on peripheral blood. The CDR3 is CASTYTGGTEAFF. DNA of the CDR3: TGTGCCAGCACCTATACGGGGGGCACTGAAGCTTTCTTT.